One and the same sample provided the 11 T cell receptor beta chains below, sequenced in a study of a mutant IDH1 vaccine in newly diagnosed glioma. The data were produced by immunoSEQ multiplex PCR, yet TCRdb's version contains in-frame clones alone and is incomplete. The data contain approximately 50,000 clones, roughly 80% of them singletons. No cognate antigen is known for these TCRs. Documented time point: week 47, end of study. A single vaccine dose contained 300 ug of mutant IDH1 20-mer peptide, and topical imiquimod was used with it. The specimen was PBMCs, collected from a glioma patient whose treatment included an IDH1 peptide vaccine. Receptor source: a woman aged 45-65 years with glioma.

This clone was counted only a few times. The chain carries TRBV2 and TRBJ1-1, with D hard to call. CDR1 SNHLY and CDR2 FYNNEI come from the germline V gene. The CDR3 is 14 amino acids. V lost 3 bases and J lost 0, with 8 bases in between. The CDR3 coding sequence is TGTGCCAGCAGTGACGTCAGAGTGAACACTGAAGCTTTCTTT. It yields the protein CASSDVRVNTEAFF.

This chain connects TRBV18 to TRBJ1-1; D gene unclear. CDR3 length: 14 residues. With 3 bases removed from V and 3 bases from J, the gap between germline ends came to 11 bases. The germline V gene encodes CDR1 KGHSH and CDR2 LQKENI. The CDR3 nucleotides are TGTGCCAGCTCACCGTGGACCGGAGACACTGAAGCTTTCTTT. Translation gives CASSPWTGDTEAFF.

The rearrangement links TRBV14 to TRBJ2-1, with 8 positions matching TRBD1. CDR3 length equals 16 residues. V gave up 4 bases and J gave up 6 bases; unmatched junction bases: 11. The germline V gene encodes CDR1 SGHDN and CDR2 FVKESK. The CDR3 region is CASSRRTGQLLNEQFF. The DNA of the CDR3 is TGTGCCAGCAGCCGACGGACAGGGCAACTTCTCAATGAGCAGTTCTTC. Drawing the rest from reference TRBV14 and TRBJ2-1, the complete variable domain is EAGVTQFPSHSVIEKGQTVTLRCDPISGHDNLYWYRRVMGKEIKFLLHFVKESKQDESGMPNNRFLAERTGGTYSTLKVQPAELEDSGVYFCASSRRTGQLLNEQFFGPGTRLTVL.

The V gene is TRBV10-3, the J gene TRBJ2-6; D gene unclear. V was clipped by 2 bases and J by 3 bases, with 2 bases between them. CDR3 size: 13 residues. The germline CDR1 and CDR2 sequences are ENHRY and SYGVKD. The CDR3 is CAISEGGANVLTF. The CDR3 nucleotides are TGTGCCATCAGTGAGGGTGGGGCCAACGTCCTGACTTTC.

The chain links TRBV29-1 to TRBJ1-2; 7 nucleotides match TRBD1. The CDR3 length is 13 residues. The V segment lost 7 bases and the J segment 4 bases; nucleotides outside the gene matches: 9. Germline loops: CDR1 SQVTM, CDR2 ANQGSEA. In DNA, the CDR3 is TGCAGCGCAGGTACCGGGACAGCCTATGGCTACACCTTC. Its protein is CSAGTGTAYGYTF.

V usage is TRBV5-1 and J usage is TRBJ2-2; unclear D gene. This CDR3 spans 15 amino acids. Trimming took 1 base from V and 6 from J, leaving 13 bases between them. Germline assignment: CDR1 SGHRS and CDR2 YFSETQ. CDR3: CASSLRHQRPGELFF. CDR3 nucleotide sequence: TGCGCCAGCAGCTTGAGGCATCAAAGGCCCGGGGAGCTGTTTTTT.

The count of this clone is one. The V call is TRBV6-5, the J call TRBJ2-5, with 8 positions matching TRBD2. The CDR3 has 13 residues. The germline V gene has CDR1 MNHEY and CDR2 SVGAGI. V trimming: 8 bases; J trimming: 2 bases; junction bases outside the gene matches: 4. CDR3 sequence reads: CASGRGGQETQYF. CDR3 in DNA: TGTGCCAGCGGACGGGGGGGACAAGAGACCCAGTACTTC.

The DNA of the CDR3 is TGTGCCAGCAGTGATTGGGGTGCGGCCGGGGGGGCATCCCCCTACGAGCAGTACTTC. Its protein product is CASSDWGAAGGASPYEQYF. The rearrangement joins TRBV6-1 to TRBJ2-7; 8 bases fit TRBD2. V was pared by 3 bases and J by 2 bases, with 18 bases of the junction left unmatched. This CDR3 comprises 19 residues. The germline gives CDR1 MNHNS, CDR2 SASEGT.

The chain combines TRBV5-6 with TRBJ1-5, with D perhaps TRBD1 (5 bases). The CDR3 length is 18 residues. V lost 0 bases and J 2 bases, leaving 18 bases between the germline ends. The germline gives CDR1 SGHDT, CDR2 YYEEEE. As DNA, the CDR3 is TGTGCCAGCAGCTTGGGTGGCAGGAGGGGCTCTGGCAATCAGCCCCAGCATTTT. Amino acid sequence: CASSLGGRRGSGNQPQHF.

In its sample, this clone was seen a few times. V and J are TRBV9 and TRBJ2-7, with D possibly matching TRBD2 (5 bases). CDR3 length equals 15 residues. Germline V gives CDR1 SGDLS, CDR2 YYNGEE. The V end was cut by 0 bases, the J end by 0 bases, with 10 bases between. The CDR3 reads CASSVDPGSSYEQYF. CDR3 DNA sequence: TGTGCCAGCAGCGTAGACCCGGGGAGCTCCTACGAGCAGTACTTC.

V is TRBV7-8 and J is TRBJ2-1; no definite D call. Germline values: CDR1 SGHVS, CDR2 FQNEAQ. V was trimmed by 4 bases and J by 3 bases, leaving 19 bases between them. CDR3 length equals 17 residues. CDR3 sequence reads: CASSSPGFLAGYNEQFF. CDR3 in DNA: TGTGCCAGCAGCTCCCCTGGGTTTTTAGCCGGCTACAATGAGCAGTTCTTC.